This T cell receptor beta chain derives from a study of siplizumab effects on memory and regulatory T cells. Study conclusions and caveats: Siplizumab significantly decreased alloreactive sequences from unstimulated CD4+ memory cells. Naive T cells seemed more diverse than memory cells; they also seemed major alloresponse contributors.

This clone has a single count. What it binds is unknown. V lost 3 bases and J 0 bases, leaving 13 bases between the germline ends. The CDR3 has 16 residues. The germline gives CDR1 SGHNT, CDR2 YYREEE (reference sequence). Sequencing used immunoSEQ multiplex PCR; TCRdb keeps in-frame clones, though not all of them. The sample holds 100,000 to 110,000 clones, less than 95% seen once. The receptor comes from a human donor in good health. The sample was non-Treg CD4+ T cells sorted from blood. The chain is built from TRBV5-4 and TRBJ1-3; D is ambiguous. The CDR3 coding sequence is TGTGCCAGCAGCTCGGGTGGGGTTTCCTCTGGAAACACCATATATTTT. Its translation: CASSSGGVSSGNTIYF.